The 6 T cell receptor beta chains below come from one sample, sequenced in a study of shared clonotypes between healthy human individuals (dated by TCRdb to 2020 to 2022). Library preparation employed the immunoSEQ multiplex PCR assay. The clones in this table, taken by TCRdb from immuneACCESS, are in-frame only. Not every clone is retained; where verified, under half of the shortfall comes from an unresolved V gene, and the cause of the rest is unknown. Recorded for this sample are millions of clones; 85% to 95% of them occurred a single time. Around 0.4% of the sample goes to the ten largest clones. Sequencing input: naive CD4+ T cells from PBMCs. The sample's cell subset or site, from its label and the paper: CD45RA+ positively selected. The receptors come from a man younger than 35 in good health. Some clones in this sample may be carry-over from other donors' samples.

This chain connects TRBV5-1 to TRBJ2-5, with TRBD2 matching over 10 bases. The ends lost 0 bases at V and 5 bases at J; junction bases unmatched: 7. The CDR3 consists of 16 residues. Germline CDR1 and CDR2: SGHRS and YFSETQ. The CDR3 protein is CASSLGLAGDRETQYF. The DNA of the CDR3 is TGCGCCAGCAGCTTGGGCCTAGCGGGAGATCGGGAGACCCAGTACTTC.

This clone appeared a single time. Here the CDR3 reads CASSAQPGLASTDTQYF. The CDR3 DNA is TGTGCCAGCAGCGCACAACCGGGACTAGCGAGTACAGATACGCAGTATTTT. V and J are TRBV9 and TRBJ2-3; 10 nucleotides line up with TRBD2. Germline V lookup: CDR1 SGDLS, CDR2 YYNGEE. The CDR3 contains 17 residues. The V segment lost 3 bases and the J segment 3 bases; nucleotides outside the gene matches: 10. The full variable domain, completed using reference TRBV9 and TRBJ2-3, is DSGVTQTPKHLITATGQRVTLRCSPRSGDLSVYWYQQSLDQGLQFLIQYYNGEERAKGNILERFSAQQFPDLHSELNLSSLELGDSALYFCASSAQPGLASTDTQYFGPGTRLTVL.

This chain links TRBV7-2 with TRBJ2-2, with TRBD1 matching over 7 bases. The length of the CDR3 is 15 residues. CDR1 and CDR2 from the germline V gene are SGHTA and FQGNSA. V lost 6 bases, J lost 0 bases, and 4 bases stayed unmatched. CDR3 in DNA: TGTGCCAGCAGTAGGCAGGGGGCGAACACCGGGGAGCTGTTTTTT. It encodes CASSRQGANTGELFF. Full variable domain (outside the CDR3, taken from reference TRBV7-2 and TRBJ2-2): GAGVSQSPSNKVTEKGKDVELRCDPISGHTALYWYRQSLGQGLEFLIYFQGNSAPDKSGLPSDRFSAERTGGSVSTLTIQRTQQEDSAVYLCASSRQGANTGELFFGEGSRLTVL.

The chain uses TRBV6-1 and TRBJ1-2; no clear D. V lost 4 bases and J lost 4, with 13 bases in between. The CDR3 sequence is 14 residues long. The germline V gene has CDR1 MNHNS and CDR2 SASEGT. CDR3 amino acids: CASSVKGSIYGYTF. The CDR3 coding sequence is TGTGCCAGCAGTGTCAAGGGTAGCATCTATGGCTACACCTTC.

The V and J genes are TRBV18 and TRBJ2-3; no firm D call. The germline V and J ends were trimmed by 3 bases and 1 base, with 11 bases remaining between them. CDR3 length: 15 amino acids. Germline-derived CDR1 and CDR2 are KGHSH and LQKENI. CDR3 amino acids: CASSPERQGTDTQYF. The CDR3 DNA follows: TGTGCCAGCTCACCGGAACGGCAGGGCACAGATACGCAGTATTTT.

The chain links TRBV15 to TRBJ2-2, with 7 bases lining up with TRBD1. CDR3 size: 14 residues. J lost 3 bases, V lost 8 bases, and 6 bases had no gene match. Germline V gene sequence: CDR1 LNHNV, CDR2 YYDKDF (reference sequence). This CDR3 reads CATQRDRDTGELFF. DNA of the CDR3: TGTGCCACCCAACGGGACAGAGACACCGGGGAGCTGTTTTTT.